This T cell receptor beta chain was sequenced in a study of blood T cell repertoires in COVID-19. Background on the study: Italy, Spain and the United States were the sources of the convalescent and acute COVID-19 samples. The analysed material was cDNA or gDNA that came from T cells, B-cell-depleted T cells, or PBMCs.

One Seattle source followed patients from active infection through their disease course. Per the germline V gene, CDR1 is MNHEY and CDR2 is SMNVEV (reference sequence). CDR3 length: 16 residues. Unmatched junction bases numbered 12, after V lost 5 bases and J lost 6 bases. Authors' data handling: Estimation of nucleated cell counts was performed using reference gene primer amplification. TCRdb's copy holds only in-frame clones and misses some; the assay was immunoSEQ multiplex PCR. V and J calls plus clone size are reproduced from that table; the DNA served to infer D and trimming. The data hold about 220,000 clones, with approximately 85% observed a single time.

Sequenced sample: peripheral blood. This clonotype originated in a woman between 70 and 85 years old with COVID-19, enrolled during active disease. The chain joins TRBV27 to TRBJ1-5; 8 bases agree with TRBD1. CDR3: CASSRNPGGAAQPQHF. The CDR3 DNA sequence: TGTGCCAGCAGTAGAAACCCAGGGGGCGCCGCTCAGCCCCAGCATTTT.